These 19 T cell receptor beta chains originate from one sample sequenced in a study of cytomegalovirus exposure and HLA in healthy donors. The PCR was carried out with 60 Vbeta primers and 13 Jbeta primers. The repertoire was sequenced with immunoSEQ multiplex PCR; TCRdb's copy has only in-frame clones and lacks some. The table lists about 100,000 clones, about four fifths of them singletons. Sequenced: PBMCs. The receptor set was obtained from a man aged 30 to 39 in good health and CMV-seronegative.

Turning to this clone: Sequence at one end of the junction differs from germline and may be a read error. This rearrangement joins TRBV6-1 to TRBJ2-2; maybe TRBD1 (6 bases). The CDR3 is made up of 11 amino acids. Germline CDR1 is MNHNS and CDR2 is SASEGT. CDR3 coding DNA: TGTGCCAGCAGCCTCCCGGGACACCGAGTTTTT. It translates to CASSLPGHRVF.

This chain uses TRBV7-4 with TRBJ1-5; TRBD1 is a possible D gene (6 bases). Deletions cut 10 bases from V and 1 base from J, with 23 bases between. In germline, CDR1 is SGHVT, CDR2 SQSDAQ. The CDR3 has 17 amino acids. The CDR3 sequence: CAIESPWMQGSNQPQHF. CDR3 coding DNA: TGTGCCATCGAATCCCCCTGGATGCAGGGGAGCAATCAGCCCCAGCATTTT. The variable domain in full, completed from reference TRBV7-4 and TRBJ1-5, reads GAGVSQSPRYKVAKRGRDVALRCDSISGHVTLYWYRQTLGQGSEVLTYSQSDAQRDKSGRPSGRFSAERPERSVSTLKIQRTEQGDSAVYLCAIESPWMQGSNQPQHFGDGTRLSIL.

This chain joins TRBV7-2 and TRBJ2-5; tentatively, D is TRBD2 (6 bases). The CDR3 totals 13 residues. In germline, CDR1 is SGHTA, CDR2 FQGNSA. Trimming removed 4 bases at V and 5 bases at J, with 11 bases between. CDR3 sequence reads: CASSWEAGETQYF. CDR3 DNA sequence: TGTGCCAGCAGCTGGGAGGCCGGGGAGACCCAGTACTTC.

This rearrangement joins TRBV25-1 to TRBJ1-1; TRBD1 matches 9 bases. The CDR3 totals 15 residues. Germline V lookup: CDR1 MGHDK, CDR2 SYGVNS. Germline trimming cut 6 bases from V and 0 bases from J; bases unmatched to any gene: 5. Here the CDR3 DNA reads TGTGCCAGCAGGGGACAGGGTGGGATGAACACTGAAGCTTTCTTT. Translated, it gives CASRGQGGMNTEAFF.

This clone was seen a single time. The V and J genes are TRBV5-4 and TRBJ2-7, with TRBD2 identical over 8 bases. The junction had 10 bases not matched to a gene; V was cut back by 5 bases and J by 3 bases. CDR3 size: 15 residues. CDR1 and CDR2 (germline): SGHNT, YYREEE (reference sequence). CDR3 in amino acids: CASRAELAGVYEQYF. DNA for the CDR3: TGTGCCAGCAGAGCAGAGCTAGCGGGCGTCTACGAGCAGTACTTC. The complete variable domain, with remaining parts taken from reference TRBV5-4 and TRBJ2-7, reads ETGVTQSPTHLIKTRGQQVTLRCSSQSGHNTVSWYQQALGQGPQFIFQYYREEENGRGNFPPRFSGLQFPNYSSELNVNALELDDSALYLCASRAELAGVYEQYFGPGTRLTVT.

This clone was counted a single time. The chain employs TRBV5-6 and TRBJ2-5; TRBD1 is a possible D gene (5 bases). From germline, CDR1 is SGHDT and CDR2 YYEEEE. The CDR3 extends over 14 amino acids. V was shortened by 1 base and J by 5 bases, with 12 bases between the two germline ends. DNA for the CDR3: TGTGCCAGCAGCTTGAATCAGGGTATGGAGACCCAGTACTTC. It yields the protein CASSLNQGMETQYF.

This chain uses TRBV5-8 with TRBJ2-3; 11 bases agree with TRBD2. The CDR3 extends over 15 amino acids. V shed 3 bases, J shed 2 bases, and the junction held 2 bases outside the gene matches. Germline values: CDR1 SGHTS, CDR2 YDEGEE. CDR3 DNA: TGTGCCAGCAGCTCGGGACTAGCGGCCACAGATACGCAGTATTTT. Amino acid sequence: CASSSGLAATDTQYF.

The V and J genes are TRBV7-9 and TRBJ2-5; D uncertain. V shed 3 bases and J shed 4 bases, with 15 bases lying between them. Germline V lookup: CDR1 SEHNR, CDR2 FQNEAQ (reference sequence). There are 15 residues in the CDR3. The DNA of the CDR3 is TGTGCCAGCAGCTTGAGGAGCACCCTCCCAGAGACCCAGTACTTC. It codes for CASSLRSTLPETQYF. Full variable domain (remainder filled in from reference TRBV7-9 and TRBJ2-5): DTGVSQNPRHKITKRGQNVTFRCDPISEHNRLYWYRQTLGQGPEFLTYFQNEAQLEKSRLLSDRFSAERPKGSFSTLEIQRTEQGDSAMYLCASSLRSTLPETQYFGPGTRLLVL.

This chain connects TRBV5-1 to TRBJ2-2; D not resolved. Germline CDR1 SGHRS, CDR2 YFSETQ. CDR3 length: 13 amino acids. V was shortened by 3 bases and J by 4 bases, with 7 bases between the two germline ends. The CDR3 spells CASSSDITGELFF. For the CDR3, the DNA is TGCGCCAGCAGCTCAGACATCACCGGGGAGCTGTTTTTT.

The V gene is TRBV5-1, the J gene TRBJ1-3; no firm D call. The CDR3 consists of 17 residues. The germline CDR1 and CDR2 sequences are SGHRS and YFSETQ. Trimming stripped 1 base from V and 3 bases from J, with 17 bases between. DNA for the CDR3: TGCGCCAGCAGCTTGAATTCCGCCACCGCGGGTGGAAACACCATATATTTT. It encodes CASSLNSATAGGNTIYF.

The chain uses TRBV7-6 and TRBJ2-3; 8 positions match TRBD2. Germline-derived CDR1 and CDR2 are SGHVS and FNYEAQ. The CDR3 spans 13 residues. The ends lost 7 bases at V and 6 bases at J; junction bases unmatched: 6. The CDR3: CASTRGGPDTQYF. In DNA form, the CDR3 reads TGTGCCAGCACCCGCGGGGGGCCGGATACGCAGTATTTT. Looking up the rest from reference TRBV7-6 and TRBJ2-3 gives the full variable domain: GAGVSQSPRYKVTKRGQDVALRCDPISGHVSLYWYRQALGQGPEFLTYFNYEAQQDKSGLPNDRFSAERPEGSISTLTIQRTEQRDSAMYRCASTRGGPDTQYFGPGTRLTVL.

V is TRBV5-6 and J is TRBJ2-7, with 7 bases that match TRBD1. The CDR3 loop spans 11 amino acids. The V gene end was trimmed by 5 bases and the J gene end by 10 bases; junction bases not matched to a gene: 6. The germline gives CDR1 SGHDT, CDR2 YYEEEE. CDR3 sequence reads: CASSRTGGQYF. The CDR3 coding sequence is TGTGCCAGCAGTCGGACAGGAGGTCAGTACTTC. The complete variable domain, with remaining parts taken from reference TRBV5-6 and TRBJ2-7, reads DAGVTQSPTHLIKTRGQQVTLRCSPKSGHDTVSWYQQALGQGPQFIFQYYEEEERQRGNFPDRFSGHQFPNYSSELNVNALLLGDSALYLCASSRTGGQYFGPGTRLTVT.

In this sample, this clone turned up a few times. V usage is TRBV28 and J usage is TRBJ2-3; D possibly corresponds to TRBD2 (5 bases). Trimming stripped 2 bases from V and 1 base from J, with 13 bases between. The CDR3 runs to 16 residues. The germline V gene encodes CDR1 MDHEN and CDR2 SYDVKM. The CDR3, as DNA: TGTGCCAGCAGTTTAGTTTGGATCGGGGGCACAGATACGCAGTATTTT. Amino acids: CASSLVWIGGTDTQYF.

The J gene is TRBJ2-3, the V gene TRBV20-1; D unresolved. This CDR3 is 9 amino acids long. Germline values: CDR1 DFQATT, CDR2 SNEGSKA (reference sequence). V dropped 4 bases and J dropped 6 bases, with 2 bases sitting between them. CDR3 sequence (DNA): TGCAGTGCTACGGATACGCAGTATTTT. Its translation: CSATDTQYF.

The J gene is TRBJ1-6, the V gene TRBV6-6, with a possible D match to TRBD1 (6 bases). Germline CDR1 reads MNHNY; CDR2 reads SVGAGI (reference sequence). The CDR3 runs to 16 residues. The germline V and J ends were trimmed by 6 bases and 7 bases, with 19 bases remaining between them. This chain's CDR3 is CASRPAADSSNSPLHF. The CDR3 bases are TGTGCCAGCAGGCCGGCCGCGGACAGCTCCAATTCACCCCTCCACTTT.

This clone has just a few counts. The genes are TRBV30 and TRBJ1-5; TRBD1 might be the D (6 bases). Trimming left V 3 bases short and J 6 bases short, with 27 bases between. CDR1 is GTSNPN, CDR2 SVGIG, per germline (reference sequence). This CDR3 spans 18 amino acids. This CDR3 reads CAWRGKSPGQGSRQPQHF. DNA of the CDR3: TGTGCCTGGAGAGGAAAGTCCCCCGGGCAGGGGAGCCGTCAGCCCCAGCATTTT.

J is TRBJ2-5 and V is TRBV27, with 9 bases matching TRBD2. Germline-derived CDR1 and CDR2 are MNHEY and SMNVEV (reference sequence). CDR3 size: 19 residues. J lost 5 bases, V lost 6 bases, and 22 bases had no gene match. In nucleotides, the CDR3 is TGTGCCAGCAGCCCTAACCCGTTTGCGGGGGGGCTCGGGTCGGAGACCCAGTACTTC. It yields the protein CASSPNPFAGGLGSETQYF.

This clone was seen more than once but under ten times. This chain joins TRBV9 and TRBJ2-4; 12 positions agree with TRBD2. The germline CDR1 and CDR2 sequences are SGDLS and YYNGEE. Trimming cost V 4 bases and J 1 base; bases outside gene matches: 12. The CDR3 covers 19 residues. The CDR3 is CASSQRDTSGGSAKNIQYF. For the CDR3, the DNA is TGTGCCAGCAGCCAAAGAGACACTAGCGGGGGGTCCGCCAAAAACATTCAGTACTTC.

The V call is TRBV6-1, the J call TRBJ2-1, with 7 bases that match TRBD1. The V segment lost 0 bases and the J segment 8 bases; nucleotides outside the gene matches: 7. The CDR3 runs to 15 residues. Germline values: CDR1 MNHNS, CDR2 SASEGT. The CDR3 protein is CASSEAPGGTDEQFF. CDR3 nucleotides: TGTGCCAGCAGTGAAGCGCCTGGTGGGACAGATGAGCAGTTCTTC.